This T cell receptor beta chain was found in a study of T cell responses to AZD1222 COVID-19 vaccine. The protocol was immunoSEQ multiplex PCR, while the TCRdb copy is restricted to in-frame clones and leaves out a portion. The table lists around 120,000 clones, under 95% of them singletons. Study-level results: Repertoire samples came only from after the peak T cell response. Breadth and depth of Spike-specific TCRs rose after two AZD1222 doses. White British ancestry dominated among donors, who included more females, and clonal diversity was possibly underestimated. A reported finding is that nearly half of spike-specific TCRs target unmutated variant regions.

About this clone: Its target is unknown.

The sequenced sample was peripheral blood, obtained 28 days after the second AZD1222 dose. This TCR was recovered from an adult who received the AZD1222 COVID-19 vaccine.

CDR3 protein: CASSLSSTQPQHF. CDR3 coding DNA: TGTGCCAGCAGTTTATCATCGACTCAGCCCCAGCATTTT. This rearrangement joins TRBV28 to TRBJ1-5; D gene unclear. V was cut by 1 base and J by 6 bases, with 7 bases left in between. The germline gives CDR1 MDHEN, CDR2 SYDVKM. This CDR3 region has 13 residues.